This TCR beta chain was sequenced during a study of CD8 T cells in Susac syndrome. V lost 4 bases and J 2 bases, leaving 9 bases between the germline ends. The CDR3 extends over 14 amino acids. Germline values: CDR1 SEHNR, CDR2 FQNEAQ (reference sequence). Peripheral blood CD8+ and CD4+ T cells were profiled by TCR beta sequencing. Negative isolation was used for CD8+ and CD4+ T cells, and FACS enrichment was applied to TEMRA cells. A quantity of about 0.45 to 1 ug RNA underwent reverse transcription using random hexamers. TCRdb reprocessed the immunoSEQ multiplex PCR reads with MiXCR, giving one entry per CDR3 protein. The data hold fewer than 150,000 distinct CDR3 sequences, with around 94% observed a single time.

Sequenced input: CD8+ T cells from PBMCs. The chain combines TRBV7-9 with TRBJ1-5, with TRBD1 as a possible D gene (5 bases). The receptor was derived from a human donor in good health. CDR3 nucleotides: TGTGCCAGCAGCTCAACAGGTGGCAATCAGCCCCAGCATTTT. This codes for CASSSTGGNQPQHF. Complete variable domain (other parts from reference TRBV7-9 and TRBJ1-5): DTGVSQNPRHKITKRGQNVTFRCDPISEHNRLYWYRQTLGQGPEFLTYFQNEAQLEKSRLLSDRFSAERPKGSFSTLEIQRTEQGDSAMYLCASSSTGGNQPQHFGDGTRLSIL.